This T cell receptor (beta chain) was obtained from a study of T cells in Graves' hyperthyroidism and ophthalmopathy. Turning to the study itself: Peripheral blood samples were taken at initial diagnosis, prior to any treatment.

This clonotype appeared many times. The TCR beta CDR3 regions underwent amplification using RNA transcripts as the source. The HTBI primer set served for first-round RT-PCR of the TCR CDR3. TCRdb redid the calling of the multiplex PCR reads with MiXCR, one entry per CDR3 protein. The repertoire holds 500,000 to 650,000 distinct CDR3 sequences, with roughly 15% as singletons. Clinical Activity Scores of at least 3, NOSPECS grades of at least 4 and durations under 3 months characterized ophthalmopathy patients. Clinical symptoms, serum thyroxine and TRAb, thyroid ultrasound and orbital computed tomography were used for the diagnoses. PBMCs came from 10 ml fresh peripheral blood. Source material: blood. The receptor comes from a woman between 50 and 59 years old with Graves' ophthalmopathy.

For the CDR3, the DNA is TGTGCCAGCAGTTTATCGGCAGGGACCACAGATACGCAGTATTTT. Translation: CASSLSAGTTDTQYF. The V and J genes are TRBV12-3 or TRBV12-4 and TRBJ2-3, with D perhaps matching TRBD1 or TRBD2 (5 bases each). V was trimmed by 2 bases and J by 2 bases, leaving 11 bases between them. The CDR3 spans 15 residues.